The rows below give T cell receptor beta chains drawn from one sample of a study of CD8 T cells in ankylosing spondylitis. TCRdb re-called the 5' RACE reads through MiXCR, storing one row per CDR3 protein. Among roughly 220,000 distinct CDR3 sequences listed, roughly a tenth were seen once. Sequenced material: blood, either unsorted or a sorted T cell fraction (not recorded which). These receptors were collected from a male donor with ankylosing spondylitis or in good health (not recorded which). CDR3s include the opening cysteine and the closing phenylalanine or tryptophan.

CDR3aa: CSVSGTAQETQYF; v_gene: TRBV29-1
CDR3aa: CASSLDVQAGGTDTQYF; v_gene: TRBV5-1
CDR3aa: CSASQGAGDTQYF; v_gene: TRBV20-1
CDR3aa: CASSLRGPLQPQHF; v_gene: TRBV12-3/TRBV12-4
CDR3aa: CASSLGGVTTYNEQFF; v_gene: TRBV7-2
CDR3aa: CASSLTGGAGELFF; v_gene: TRBV7-3
CDR3aa: CSVDFRARADTQYF; v_gene: TRBV29-1
CDR3aa: CASSENTGGSQPQHF; v_gene: TRBV2
CDR3aa: CSADLWGGTTGELFF; v_gene: TRBV20-1
CDR3aa: CASSPSPEETQYF; v_gene: TRBV18
CDR3aa: CASSPTLASEQFF; v_gene: TRBV7-3
CDR3aa: CASSLFPRGHTYEQYF; v_gene: TRBV7-8
CDR3aa: CASRPVGDTQYF; v_gene: TRBV6-6
CDR3aa: CASARGTGRQDEQYF; v_gene: TRBV12-3/TRBV12-4
CDR3aa: CASRSTSRGSDTQYF; v_gene: TRBV5-1
CDR3aa: CSARALRLTDTQYF; v_gene: TRBV20-1
CDR3aa: CSAGRSFRGQETQYF; v_gene: TRBV20-1
CDR3aa: CASSFSGGANNEQFF; v_gene: TRBV7-3
CDR3aa: CASSLDPVPGGSYNEQFF; v_gene: TRBV11-2
CDR3aa: CASSFQTGSYNEQFF; v_gene: TRBV5-6
CDR3aa: CASAYPGTYEQYF; v_gene: TRBV27
CDR3aa: CSASGGSSYEQYF; v_gene: TRBV20-1
CDR3aa: CASSRGDSVYEQYF; v_gene: TRBV5-1
CDR3aa: CASSQVEGLQFF; v_gene: TRBV3-1
CDR3aa: CASSYGTSPTYEQYF; v_gene: TRBV19
CDR3aa: CSPVYQETQYF; v_gene: TRBV20-1
CDR3aa: CSATSGGYNEQFF; v_gene: TRBV20-1
CDR3aa: CASSLALSYPTSGDKFNEQFF; v_gene: TRBV11-1
CDR3aa: CASSLGTGPSYNEQFF; v_gene: TRBV7-2
CDR3aa: CASSLGVRNSPLHF; v_gene: TRBV12-3/TRBV12-4
CDR3aa: CSVPDRGDYGYTF; v_gene: TRBV29-1
CDR3aa: CASSLDRAGEQYF; v_gene: TRBV7-2
CDR3aa: CASSLSGTGPYEQYF; v_gene: TRBV7-2
CDR3aa: CASSTGTGYFGELFF; v_gene: TRBV12-3/TRBV12-4
CDR3aa: CSGSGQGAYEQFF; v_gene: TRBV29-1
CDR3aa: CASSQRLIPYNEQFF; v_gene: TRBV7-8
CDR3aa: CATSSGQGIAPEAFF; v_gene: TRBV15
CDR3aa: CASREGTRPEAFF; v_gene: TRBV6-1
CDR3aa: CASSTPGVEKLFF; v_gene: TRBV28
CDR3aa: CSARDKGDTDTQYF; v_gene: TRBV20-1
CDR3aa: CASSPLAAYEQYF; v_gene: TRBV12-3/TRBV12-4
CDR3aa: CASSLGGTGEDEQYF; v_gene: TRBV7-9
CDR3aa: CASSSEGREKLFF; v_gene: TRBV5-1
CDR3aa: CASSYGQDEKLFF; v_gene: TRBV7-9
CDR3aa: CASSEPPGVLFF; v_gene: TRBV6-1
CDR3aa: CSARSLAGAGDTQYF; v_gene: TRBV20-1
CDR3aa: CASNPGGKGQPQHF; v_gene: TRBV19
CDR3aa: CASSRTSGGYEQYF; v_gene: TRBV12-3/TRBV12-4
CDR3aa: CATSDDRSWEQFF; v_gene: TRBV24-1
CDR3aa: CASSLVQGLGTDTQYF; v_gene: TRBV7-9
CDR3aa: CAKEGTANGRNQPQHF; v_gene: TRBV19
CDR3aa: CASSPSQHEKLFF; v_gene: TRBV7-9